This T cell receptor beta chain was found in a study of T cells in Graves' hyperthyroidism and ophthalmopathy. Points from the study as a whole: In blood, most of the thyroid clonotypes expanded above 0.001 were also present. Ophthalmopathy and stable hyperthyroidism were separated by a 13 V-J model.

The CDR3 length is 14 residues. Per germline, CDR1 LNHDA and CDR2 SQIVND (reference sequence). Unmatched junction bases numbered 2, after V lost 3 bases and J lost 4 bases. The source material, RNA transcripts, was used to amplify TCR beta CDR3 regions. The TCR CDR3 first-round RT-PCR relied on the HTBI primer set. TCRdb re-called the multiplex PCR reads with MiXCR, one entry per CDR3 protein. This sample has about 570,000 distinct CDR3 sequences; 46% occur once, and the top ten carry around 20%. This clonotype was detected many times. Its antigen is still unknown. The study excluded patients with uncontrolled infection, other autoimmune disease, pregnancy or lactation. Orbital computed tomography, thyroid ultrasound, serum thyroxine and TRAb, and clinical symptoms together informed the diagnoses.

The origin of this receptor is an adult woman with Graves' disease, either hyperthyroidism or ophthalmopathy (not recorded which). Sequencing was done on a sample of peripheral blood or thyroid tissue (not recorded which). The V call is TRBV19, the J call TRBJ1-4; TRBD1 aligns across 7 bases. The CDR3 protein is CASSIGDSNEKLFF. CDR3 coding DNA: TGTGCCAGTAGTATTGGGGACAGTAATGAAAAACTGTTTTTT.